This paragraph reports one TCR beta chain. Methods used by the authors: From reference gene primer amplification, estimates of nucleated cell counts were derived. The method was immunoSEQ multiplex PCR; TCRdb's version includes in-frame clones alone and lacks a portion of them. V and J calls and clone size are those listed in that table; D and trimming were worked out from the DNA. The sample yields around 80,000 clones, approximately 86% seen once. The CDR3 loop spans 15 amino acids. Losses at the gene ends were 2 bases for V and 5 bases for J; bases not matched to a gene: 5. Germline V gene data show CDR1 as KGHSH and CDR2 as LQKENI. The data originate from a study of blood T cell repertoires in COVID-19. Study information: PBMCs, B-cell-depleted T cells, or T cells were the source of the cDNA or gDNA that made up the material.

This sequence joins TRBV18 and TRBJ2-1, with 8 bases aligning to TRBD2. This sequence was found in a man older than 75 with active or convalescent COVID-19. Sequenced input: peripheral blood. CDR3 bases: TGTGCCAGCTCACCAGATTACGGGGGGGACAATGAGCAGTTCTTC. Amino acid sequence: CASSPDYGGDNEQFF.